Listed here are 19 T cell receptor beta chains from one sample, sequenced in a study of blood T cell repertoires in COVID-19. Using immunoSEQ multiplex PCR, the repertoire was profiled, and TCRdb retains in-frame clones only, with some absent. The table shows some 240,000 clones, with 84% occurring only once. Sequencing was done on a sample of peripheral blood. These receptors were obtained from a woman in her thirties or forties who had recovered from COVID-19.

The gene calls are TRBV6-5 and TRBJ2-3; unclear D gene. Germline CDR1 is MNHEY and CDR2 is SVGAGI. V was shortened by 6 bases and J by 0 bases, with 10 bases between the two germline ends. The length of the CDR3 is 14 residues. The CDR3 bases are TGTGCCAGCAGGCCACACCTTAGCACAGATACGCAGTATTTT. It translates to CASRPHLSTDTQYF.

The rearrangement joins TRBV4-2 to TRBJ2-1; 7 bases agree with TRBD2. V dropped 1 base and J dropped 6; count of bases not matched to a gene: 12. This CDR3 region has 17 residues. Germline V CDR1 and CDR2: LGHNA, YNFKEQ. The CDR3 loop reads CASSQVGRTSSSNEQFF. Written as DNA, the CDR3 is TGTGCCAGCAGCCAAGTTGGCCGGACTAGTTCAAGCAATGAGCAGTTCTTC.

This rearrangement joins TRBV4-1 to TRBJ1-2; 7 bases line up with TRBD1. Trimming took 1 base from V and 3 from J; bases not matched to a gene: 5. Germline V CDR1 and CDR2: MGHRA, YSYEKL. The CDR3 length is 15 residues. The CDR3 loop is CASSQGRGSDYGYTF. The CDR3 nucleotides read TGCGCCAGCAGCCAAGGCAGGGGGAGTGACTATGGCTACACCTTC.

The V and J genes are TRBV10-3 and TRBJ1-4; 7 bases agree with TRBD1. CDR3 size: 16 residues. The V gene's germline CDR1 is ENHRY and CDR2 SYGVKD. The ends lost 4 bases at V and 4 bases at J; junction bases unmatched: 9. The CDR3 region is CAISASYRGLNEKLFF. CDR3 DNA: TGTGCCATCAGTGCCTCCTACAGGGGCCTTAATGAAAAACTGTTTTTT.

The V gene is TRBV5-1, the J gene TRBJ1-3; 8 bases line up with TRBD1. V shed 1 base, J shed 2 bases, and the junction held 2 bases outside the gene matches. Per the germline V gene, CDR1 is SGHRS and CDR2 is YFSETQ. CDR3 length: 15 amino acids. The CDR3 DNA is TGCGCCAGCAGCTTGACAGGGGGGACTGGAAACACCATATATTTT. Protein product: CASSLTGGTGNTIYF. The entire variable domain, with the rest obtained from reference TRBV5-1 and TRBJ1-3, is as follows: KAGVTQTPRYLIKTRGQQVTLSCSPISGHRSVSWYQQTPGQGLQFLFEYFSETQRNKGNFPGRFSGRQFSNSRSEMNVSTLELGDSALYLCASSLTGGTGNTIYFGEGSWLTVV.

This chain joins TRBV7-2 and TRBJ2-5; 7 nucleotides match TRBD1. After removal of 3 bases from V and 0 bases from J, the junction contained 1 base not matched to a gene. The V gene's germline CDR1 is SGHTA and CDR2 FQGNSA. The CDR3 is 14 amino acids. CDR3: CASSLDRNQETQYF. CDR3 bases: TGTGCCAGCAGCTTGGACAGGAACCAAGAGACCCAGTACTTC.

CDR3 protein: CASTRDSPSYEQYF. The CDR3 DNA is TGTGCCAGCACCAGGGACAGTCCCTCCTACGAGCAGTACTTC. The chain carries TRBV6-6 and TRBJ2-7, with TRBD1 identical over 7 bases. V trimming: 7 bases; J trimming: 0 bases; junction bases outside the gene matches: 6. The CDR3 contains 14 residues. CDR1 and CDR2 from the germline V gene are MNHNY and SVGAGI (reference sequence).

The V gene is TRBV2, the J gene TRBJ1-2, with 7 bases identical to TRBD1. The germline CDR1 and CDR2 sequences are SNHLY and FYNNEI. V was pared by 6 bases and J by 0 bases, with 4 bases of the junction left unmatched. This CDR3 has 14 amino acids. CDR3 DNA: TGTGCCAGCAGGGGGGACAGCACTAACTATGGCTACACCTTC. Translated: CASRGDSTNYGYTF.

This chain links TRBV5-6 with TRBJ2-3; D unclear. CDR1 and CDR2 from the germline V gene are SGHDT and YYEEEE. The ends were cut back, 1 base at V and 2 bases at J, with 8 bases in the middle. The CDR3 runs 14 residues. The CDR3 protein is CASSLLQITDTQYF. The CDR3 nucleotides are TGTGCCAGCAGCTTGTTGCAGATCACAGATACGCAGTATTTT.

The chain links TRBV5-6 to TRBJ2-2; D possibly corresponds to TRBD1 (5 bases). The germline gives CDR1 SGHDT, CDR2 YYEEEE. Trimming pared 0 bases from V and 3 bases from J, leaving 12 bases between. The CDR3 length is 16 residues. The CDR3 region has the DNA TGTGCCAGCAGCTTGGACAGGAAGGGGTACACCGGGGAGCTGTTTTTT. Protein product: CASSLDRKGYTGELFF.

The gene calls are TRBV6-6 and TRBJ2-5; the D is unclear. The CDR3 consists of 16 residues. Germline CDR1 and CDR2: MNHNY and SVGAGI (reference sequence). V lost 2 bases and J 3 bases, leaving 16 bases between the germline ends. The chain's CDR3 is CASSYPTTEAEETQYF. The CDR3 DNA follows: TGTGCCAGCAGTTACCCAACCACAGAAGCTGAAGAGACCCAGTACTTC.

The rearrangement links TRBV6-6 to TRBJ1-5, with a tentative D call TRBD1 (5 bases). V gave up 6 bases and J gave up 0 bases, with 9 bases separating them. Germline V gene lookup returns CDR1 MNHNY and CDR2 SVGAGI (reference sequence). The CDR3 has 14 amino acids. In DNA, the CDR3 is TGTGCCAGCAGCGCCGGGGGTAGCAATCAGCCCCAGCATTTT. It specifies CASSAGGSNQPQHF.

This clone was detected once. The genes are TRBV10-3 and TRBJ2-2, with D tentatively TRBD2 (5 bases). V gave up 6 bases and J gave up 6 bases, with 11 bases separating them. The CDR3 is made up of 13 amino acids. Germline V gene lookup returns CDR1 ENHRY and CDR2 SYGVKD. The CDR3 sequence is CAIRANGAGELFF. DNA of the CDR3: TGTGCCATCAGGGCAAACGGGGCCGGGGAGCTGTTTTTT.

V is TRBV1 and J is TRBJ2-1; the table's D call of TRBD2 was not tested on the DNA. TRBV1 is flagged as a pseudogene. CDR3 length: 15 amino acids. In DNA form, the CDR3 reads TGCACCAGCAGCCAAGGTCTAAGCGGGGGGAATGAGCAGTTCTTC. Protein: CTSSQGLSGGNEQFF.

This chain connects TRBV3-1 (or the pseudogene TRBV3-2) to TRBJ2-5, with D maybe TRBD2 (6 bases). The CDR3 totals 12 residues. Germline values: CDR1 LGHDT, CDR2 YNNKEL (reference sequence). Trimming took off 4 bases at V and 5 bases at J, with 8 bases between the two ends. The CDR3 coding sequence is TGTGCCAGCAGCCGGGACTTTGAGACCCAGTACTTC. Its translation: CASSRDFETQYF.

The J gene is TRBJ2-3, the V gene TRBV5-5, with D tentatively TRBD1 (6 bases). Germline V gene lookup returns CDR1 SGHKS and CDR2 YYEKEE (reference sequence). V lost 1 base and J 6 bases, leaving 9 bases between the germline ends. The length of the CDR3 is 13 residues. The CDR3: CASSLNRGDTQYF. Written as DNA, the CDR3 is TGTGCCAGCAGCTTGAATAGGGGGGATACGCAGTATTTT. The entire variable domain, with the rest obtained from reference TRBV5-5 and TRBJ2-3, is as follows: DAGVTQSPTHLIKTRGQQVTLRCSPISGHKSVSWYQQVLGQGPQFIFQYYEKEERGRGNFPDRFSARQFPNYSSELNVNALLLGDSALYLCASSLNRGDTQYFGPGTRLTVL.

The rearrangement joins TRBV6-5 to TRBJ2-7, with 9 bases fitting TRBD1. CDR3 length: 15 residues. Germline V gene lookup returns CDR1 MNHEY and CDR2 SVGAGI. V lost 0 bases, J lost 4 bases, and 4 bases stayed unmatched. CDR3 sequence: CASSYSQTGGYEQYF. In DNA, the CDR3 is TGTGCCAGCAGTTACTCTCAGACAGGGGGGTACGAGCAGTACTTC.

The rearrangement uses TRBV13 and TRBJ2-1; D is possibly TRBD1 (5 bases). Trimming left V 5 bases short and J 3 bases short, with 11 bases between. CDR3 length equals 14 residues. Germline values: CDR1 PRHDT, CDR2 FYEKMQ (reference sequence). CDR3 protein: CASSPQVGYNEQFF. CDR3 DNA sequence: TGTGCCAGCAGCCCACAGGTGGGCTACAATGAGCAGTTCTTC.

This clone has only a few counts. This CDR3 reads CASSQDSNSGANVLTF. CDR3 nucleotide sequence: TGCGCCAGCAGCCAAGATTCCAACTCTGGGGCCAACGTCCTGACTTTC. The chain joins TRBV4-1 to TRBJ2-6; no definite D call. Between the trimmed V and J ends, which lost 0 bases and 0 bases, there was a span of 6 bases. CDR1 and CDR2 (germline): MGHRA, YSYEKL. CDR3 length: 16 residues.